The next 22 T cell receptor beta chains were all read from a single sample in a study of CD8 T cells in ankylosing spondylitis. Study-wide findings and caveats: For ankylosing spondylitis blood, a TCR beta motif of under 10 highly homologous variants appeared characteristic.

One entry per CDR3 protein results from TCRdb running MiXCR on the 5' RACE reads. The data contain 350,000 or so distinct CDR3 sequences, around 8% of them singletons. Their antigens remain unidentified. Sequenced sample: blood, either unsorted or a sorted T cell fraction (not recorded which). The receptor source for this set is a male donor with ankylosing spondylitis.

V and J are TRBV4-2 and TRBJ2-5; D tentatively fits TRBD1 or TRBD2 (6 bases each). Trimming pared 3 bases from V and 5 bases from J, leaving 16 bases between. The CDR3 covers 15 residues. Germline CDR1 is LGHNA and CDR2 is YNFKEQ. CDR3 sequence: CASSQGAGTGETQYF. The CDR3 bases are TGTGCCAGCAGCCAGGGGGCGGGGACCGGGGAGACCCAGTACTTC.

V gene TRBV28 combines with J gene TRBJ2-1; D gene unclear. V lost 3 bases and J lost 6, with 6 bases in between. Germline-derived CDR1 and CDR2 are MDHEN and SYDVKM. The CDR3 totals 12 residues. This chain's CDR3 is CASSFWFNEQFF. CDR3 DNA sequence: TGTGCCAGCAGTTTCTGGTTCAATGAGCAGTTCTTC.

This clonotype has a count of ten or more. The rearrangement joins TRBV16 to TRBJ2-1; D not resolved. This CDR3 has 11 amino acids. V was trimmed by 2 bases and J by 5 bases, leaving 1 base between them. The germline gives CDR1 KGHSY, CDR2 FQNENV. CDR3 in DNA: TGTGCCAGCAGCCAAAACAATGAGCAGTTCTTC. Its translation is CASSQNNEQFF.

The V gene is TRBV27, the J gene TRBJ2-3, with 11 bases that match TRBD2. V was clipped by 5 bases and J by 3 bases; unmatched bases: 16. The V gene's germline CDR1 is MNHEY and CDR2 SMNVEV (reference sequence). The CDR3 is 19 residues long. CDR3 in amino acids: CASSPRRTSGFGETDTQYF. CDR3 sequence (DNA): TGTGCCAGCAGTCCGAGACGGACTAGCGGGTTCGGTGAAACAGATACGCAGTATTTT.

This clonotype has a count of ten or more. The V call is TRBV21-1, the J call TRBJ1-1; the D call in the table, TRBD1, was not verified against the DNA. TRBV21-1 is annotated as a pseudogene. The CDR3 covers 11 residues. The CDR3 DNA reads as TGTGCCAGCATCCCAGGGGCTTGGGCTTTCTTT. It codes for CASIPGAWAFF.

This sequence joins TRBV12-3 or TRBV12-4 and TRBJ2-7, with 7 bases aligning to TRBD2. Trimming cost V 1 base and J 0 bases; bases outside gene matches: 0. The CDR3 consists of 14 residues. The CDR3 region is CASSLGDYSYEQYF. For the CDR3, the DNA is TGTGCCAGCAGTTTAGGGGACTACTCCTACGAGCAGTACTTC.

This clonotype occurred many times. The chain is built from TRBV7-9 and TRBJ2-2; no clear D. CDR1 and CDR2 (germline): SEHNR, FQNEAQ (reference sequence). This CDR3 is 14 amino acids long. Trimming removed 5 bases at V and 0 bases at J, with 7 bases between. CDR3 bases: TGTGCCAGCAGCCCCCCGGCGAACACCGGGGAGCTGTTTTTT. Residues: CASSPPANTGELFF.

V and J are TRBV11-2 and TRBJ2-2, with TRBD2 as a possible D gene (6 bases). This CDR3 comprises 15 residues. V gave up 5 bases and J gave up 6 bases, with 16 bases separating them. Germline V lookup: CDR1 SGHAT, CDR2 FQNNGV. CDR3 loop: CASSPPGLMAGELFF. The DNA of the CDR3 is TGTGCCAGCAGCCCTCCGGGACTCATGGCCGGGGAGCTGTTTTTT.

This clonotype was seen a handful of times. J is TRBJ2-2 and V is TRBV27; 10 bases fit TRBD2. In germline, CDR1 is MNHEY, CDR2 SMNVEV (reference sequence). The V segment lost 3 bases and the J segment 7 bases; nucleotides outside the gene matches: 5. The length of the CDR3 is 15 residues. The CDR3 DNA reads TGTGCCAGCAGTTTTAGCGGGAGGAGGATCGGGGAGCTGTTTTTT. Translating gives CASSFSGRRIGELFF.

This clonotype occurred many times. The rearrangement joins TRBV28 to TRBJ2-1; 10 nucleotides align to TRBD2. The CDR3 totals 15 residues. Germline V gives CDR1 MDHEN, CDR2 SYDVKM. Germline trimming cut 5 bases from V and 7 bases from J; bases unmatched to any gene: 8. The CDR3 sequence: CASSQLAGGRNEQFF. The CDR3 DNA reads TGTGCCAGCAGTCAATTAGCGGGAGGTCGTAATGAGCAGTTCTTC.

This clonotype was picked up a small number of times. CDR3 in amino acids: CSAGSTRGGNQPQHF. The CDR3 DNA reads as TGCAGTGCTGGCTCGACGAGAGGGGGAAATCAGCCCCAGCATTTT. J is TRBJ1-5 and V is TRBV20-1; weak D call: TRBD1 (6 bases). V lost 5 bases, J lost 4 bases, and 18 bases lay in between. CDR3 length equals 15 residues. The germline V gene has CDR1 DFQATT and CDR2 SNEGSKA (reference sequence).

V usage is TRBV7-8 and J usage is TRBJ2-3; D is unclear. This CDR3 has 15 amino acids. Looked up from germline, CDR1 is SGHVS and CDR2 is FQNEAQ. Deletions cut 0 bases from V and 10 bases from J, with 17 bases between. As DNA, the CDR3 is TGTGCCAGCAGCTTAGCCCCGGGCCCGCGGTTGGCGCAGTATTTT. This gives the protein CASSLAPGPRLAQYF.

This clonotype was seen repeatedly, ten times or more. V usage is TRBV19 and J usage is TRBJ2-1; TRBD2 matches at 7 bases. The CDR3 has 16 residues. J was trimmed by 4 bases and V by 3 bases; bases with no gene match: 9. Germline CDR1 is LNHDA and CDR2 is SQIVND (reference sequence). The CDR3 DNA is TGTGCCAGTAGTATCTGGGGCGGGAGAACATACAATGAGCAGTTCTTC. Encoded protein: CASSIWGGRTYNEQFF.

The sample holds a few counts of this clonotype. This sequence joins TRBV7-2 and TRBJ2-2, with D possibly TRBD2 on 5 matching bases. From germline, CDR1 is SGHTA and CDR2 FQGNSA. V lost 3 bases and J 3 bases, leaving 11 bases between the germline ends. The CDR3 extends over 15 amino acids. The CDR3 region is CASSLDGIDTGELFF. In DNA, the CDR3 is TGTGCCAGCAGCTTGGACGGGATTGACACCGGGGAGCTGTTTTTT.

This clonotype has a count of ten or more. CDR3 in amino acids: CASSSGAGQRFSPLHF. The CDR3, as DNA: TGCGCCAGCAGCTCGGGAGCAGGACAGCGTTTTTCACCCCTCCACTTT. The chain couples TRBV4-3 to TRBJ1-6; possibly TRBD1 for D (6 bases). The CDR3 totals 16 residues. Germline-derived CDR1 and CDR2 are LGHNA and YSLEER. Trimming removed 5 bases from V and 9 bases from J, with 20 bases in between.

The chain has TRBV2 and TRBJ2-7, with 7 bases lining up with TRBD1. Germline CDR1 SNHLY, CDR2 FYNNEI. Trimming removed 4 bases from V and 1 base from J; junction bases left unmatched: 4. The CDR3 runs 14 residues. The CDR3 sequence is CASSAGRGSYEQYF. The CDR3 DNA sequence: TGTGCCAGCAGTGCAGGCAGGGGGTCCTACGAGCAGTACTTC.

In its sample, this clonotype was seen many times. This chain connects TRBV29-1 to TRBJ2-7, with TRBD1 as a possible D gene (5 bases). The CDR3 runs 13 residues. The V gene lost 0 bases and the J gene lost 2 bases, with 8 bases spanning the gap. Germline V gene sequence: CDR1 SQVTM, CDR2 ANQGSEA. CDR3 sequence reads: CSVEDGRAYEQYF. The CDR3, as DNA: TGCAGCGTTGAAGACGGCAGGGCCTACGAGCAGTACTTC.

This clonotype was observed a handful of times. The chain links TRBV7-2 to TRBJ2-5; 10 nucleotides line up with TRBD2. V lost 1 base and J lost 5; bases outside the gene matches: 4. This CDR3 comprises 15 residues. CDR1 is SGHTA, CDR2 FQGNSA, per germline. CDR3 coding DNA: TGTGCCAGCAGCTTAGATACTAGCGGGGAGGAGACCCAGTACTTC. It encodes CASSLDTSGEETQYF. The whole variable domain, remainder taken from reference TRBV7-2 and TRBJ2-5, is GAGVSQSPSNKVTEKGKDVELRCDPISGHTALYWYRQSLGQGLEFLIYFQGNSAPDKSGLPSDRFSAERTGGSVSTLTIQRTQQEDSAVYLCASSLDTSGEETQYFGPGTRLLVL.

This clonotype has a count of ten or more. The CDR3 nucleotides are TGTGCCAGCAGTACCGTATTAAGCGGGCGGGCCTACGAGCAGTACTTC. Translated: CASSTVLSGRAYEQYF. The rearrangement uses TRBV6-1 and TRBJ2-7; D is perhaps TRBD2 (6 bases). CDR1 and CDR2 from the germline V gene are MNHNS and SASEGT. CDR3 size: 16 residues. Trimming removed 5 bases from V and 2 bases from J, with 19 bases in between.

In this sample, this clonotype turned up a few times. The chain employs TRBV3-1 and TRBJ2-1, with 7 bases matching TRBD1. Germline V CDR1 and CDR2: LGHDT, YNNKEL (reference sequence). The trim removed 2 bases at V and 7 bases at J, leaving 8 bases unmatched. CDR3 length: 15 amino acids. The CDR3 region has the DNA TGTGCCAGCAGCCAACTTTACAGGGGTGGGAATGAGCAGTTCTTC. This translates into CASSQLYRGGNEQFF.

This clonotype was counted a few times. The chain combines TRBV9 with TRBJ2-1, with unresolved D. Germline values: CDR1 SGDLS, CDR2 YYNGEE. Between the trimmed V and J ends, which lost 0 bases and 7 bases, there was a span of 8 bases. The CDR3 loop spans 13 amino acids. The CDR3 sequence is CASSVVSQNEQFF. The CDR3, as DNA: TGTGCCAGCAGCGTAGTATCCCAGAATGAGCAGTTCTTC.

Many counts were recorded for this clonotype. This chain links TRBV3-1 with TRBJ1-1; D unresolved. The CDR3 is 13 residues long. Looked up from germline, CDR1 is LGHDT and CDR2 is YNNKEL (reference sequence). V lost 4 bases and J lost 2, with 8 bases in between. This CDR3 reads CASSRTVNTEAFF. CDR3 nucleotide sequence: TGTGCCAGCAGCCGGACGGTAAACACTGAAGCTTTCTTT.